This T cell receptor (beta chain) was observed in a study of blood T cell repertoires in COVID-19. In the study overall: Collection of acute and convalescent COVID-19 samples took place in the United States, Italy and Spain.

Seattle patients were enrolled while actively infected and followed longitudinally. Germline lookup yields CDR1 MDHEN and CDR2 SYDVKM. The V gene end was trimmed by 6 bases and the J gene end by 4 bases; junction bases not matched to a gene: 11. The CDR3 has 15 residues. Original handling: For nucleated cells, counts were estimated from reference gene primer amplification. The repertoire was sequenced with immunoSEQ multiplex PCR; TCRdb's copy has only in-frame clones and lacks some. That table supplies the V and J calls and clone size; D and trimming were determined from the DNA. The sample records 150,000 to 200,000 clones, roughly four fifths being singletons.

The sequenced sample consisted of peripheral blood. This chain connects TRBV28 to TRBJ1-2, with TRBD1 matching over 7 bases. The sequence derives from a woman between 70 and 85 years old with COVID-19, enrolled during active disease. CDR3 in amino acids: CASRRGQLKAYGYTF. The DNA for the CDR3 is TGTGCCAGCAGGAGGGGACAGCTTAAAGCCTATGGCTACACCTTC.